This T cell receptor beta chain was found in a study of T-cell reconstitution after alpha-beta-depleted transplantation in children (dated by TCRdb to about 2016). In terms of the full investigation: T-cell immune reconstitution after TCRalphabeta/CD19-depleted allogeneic hematopoietic cell transplantation in children was quantitatively tracked in the study by means of TCR repertoire profiling.

The library was built by means of PCR. The sample was run on an Illumina HiSeq 2500. TCR library preparation used molecular barcoding, with unique molecular identifiers applied to normalize quantification of the TCRbeta repertoire. TCRdb reprocessed the public reads (quality trimming at Q25 with fastp, clone calling with MiXCR) and kept in-frame beta chains. Every distinct CDR3 protein forms one entry, paired with its most common genes and DNA. The table for this sample lists under 450,000 distinct CDR3 sequences; about 16% of them were counted only once. The biggest ten clones account for about 32% of the sample. Cut back by 4 bases and 5 bases, the V and J ends lie 18 bases apart. From the cysteine through the phenylalanine, the CDR3 covers 16 amino acids. This entry keeps only the CDR3 DNA: 48 bases, framed from base 1. The germline V gene (reference sequence) specifies SEHNR as CDR1 and FQNEAQ as CDR2.

The treatment or condition label, read with the paper, signifies: allogeneic hematopoietic cell transplantation with graft depleted of TCRalphabeta T cells and CD19 B cells. The transplant recipients were children given TCRalphabeta/CD19-depleted allogeneic hematopoietic cell grafts. Broad study findings and their caveats: Over the following months the frequencies of hyperexpanded clones went down, and after one year T-cell counts and TCRbeta diversity were mostly credited to newly produced T cells. Apparently early alphabetaT-cell count recovery about two months after transplant reportedly relied on only several hundred rapidly expanded clones derived from non-depleted graft cells. In some patients, the high TCRbeta diversity seen at day 60 was put down to recipient T cells and intrathymic progenitors that had survived conditioning.

This clonotype turned up a few times. Its recognized antigen is unknown. Per-nucleotide qualities are absent, and no much larger clonotype sits a single base away. The sequence joins TRBV7-9 to TRBJ2-1; the D region possibly corresponds to TRBD2 (6 bases align). The sample here was PBMCs, mostly from graft donor cells, taken 360 days after TCRalphabeta/CD19-depleted stem cell transplant. The origin of this receptor is a boy younger than two who had a stem cell transplant for Wiskott-Aldrich syndrome, so the T cells may come from the graft donor. Read as DNA, the sequence is TGTGCCAGCAGCTCGACTAGGAGGGGCGCACACAATGAGCAGTTCTTC. Its protein product is CASSSTRRGAHNEQFF. Reference TRBV7-9 and TRBJ2-1 proteins supply the regions before and after the CDR3; the full variable domain is: DTGVSQNPRHKITKRGQNVTFRCDPISEHNRLYWYRQTLGQGPEFLTYFQNEAQLEKSRLLSDRFSAERPKGSFSTLEIQRTEQGDSAMYLCASSSTRRGAHNEQFFGPGTRLTVL.